Only a few counts were recorded for the clone carrying this T cell receptor (beta chain). What it recognizes is unknown. The assay that was used to sequence DNA from cultured CD4+ T cells was the Oncomine TCR Beta short-read assay. TCRdb independently ran MiXCR on the PCR reads; one entry per CDR3 protein. Counted here are over 8,500 distinct CDR3 sequences, roughly 26% occurring once; the ten biggest clones make up over 9.5%. This sample is part of a study of vaccination and CD4 T cells after COVID-19. Documented treatment: approximately 9-day PBMC culture with coronavirus spike peptide pools or control peptides (ViraFEST assay). This CDR3 is 16 amino acids long. The germline V gene encodes CDR1 LNHNV and CDR2 YYDKDF (reference sequence). Trimming removed 1 base from V and 6 bases from J; junction bases left unmatched: 11. Overall study findings and caveats: Nearly all convalescent vaccine-specific clones, 304 of 307, recognized only SARS-CoV-2 spike.

The chain combines TRBV15 with TRBJ1-2; TRBD1 aligns across 7 bases. Sequencing was performed on CD4+ T cells from blood, cultured in vitro, taken after SARS-CoV-2 vaccination. The receptor's source is a human donor who had recovered from COVID-19. CDR3 residues: CATSRGGAGGEDGYTF. CDR3 in DNA: TGTGCCACCAGCAGAGGGGGGGCAGGGGGGGAGGATGGCTACACCTTC.